These 26 T cell receptor beta chains were all obtained from the same sample, sequenced in a study of PD-L1 blockade in urothelial cancer. Time point of the sample: pretreatment peripheral blood. The table came from immunoSEQ multiplex PCR; TCRdb's copy has only in-frame clones and leaves some out. The table lists tens of thousands of clones, 65% to 85% of them singletons. This specimen was PBMCs, taken around atezolizumab (anti-PD-L1) treatment. Every receptor here comes from a woman between 65 and 79 years old with urothelial cancer.

In DNA, the CDR3 is TGTGCCAGCAGTGGGGAGACCTACGAGCAGTACTTC. Its translation is CASSGETYEQYF. The J gene is TRBJ2-7, the V gene TRBV2, with D tentatively TRBD2 (5 bases). CDR3 length: 12 residues. Deletions cut 4 bases from V and 2 bases from J, with 6 bases between. The V gene's germline CDR1 is SNHLY and CDR2 FYNNEI.

This clone appeared once. The chain carries TRBV4-1 and TRBJ2-1; 8 bases map to TRBD1. The junction had 8 bases not matched to a gene; V was cut back by 4 bases and J by 3 bases. The germline gives CDR1 MGHRA, CDR2 YSYEKL. The CDR3 is 16 residues long. In DNA, the CDR3 is TGCGCCAGCAGCCCCGGACAGGGAACGAACTACAATGAGCAGTTCTTC. Translated: CASSPGQGTNYNEQFF.

The chain recombines TRBV18 with TRBJ2-5, with 7 bases identical to TRBD1. The junction had 11 bases not matched to a gene; V was cut back by 6 bases and J by 7 bases. Germline V gives CDR1 KGHSH, CDR2 LQKENI. The CDR3 contains 14 residues. CDR3 residues: CASSLGQYPTTQYF. CDR3 bases: TGTGCCAGCTCGCTGGGACAGTATCCCACGACCCAGTACTTC.

The chain couples TRBV6-1 to TRBJ2-1, with D possibly TRBD2 on 6 matching bases. The CDR3 extends over 15 amino acids. Germline V CDR1 and CDR2: MNHNS, SASEGT. The V gene lost 7 bases and the J gene lost 9 bases, with 22 bases spanning the gap. The CDR3 region is CASTGGRGSWSEQFF. In DNA, the CDR3 is TGTGCCAGCACCGGGGGAAGGGGTAGTTGGAGTGAGCAGTTCTTC.

The chain employs TRBV30 and TRBJ2-7; 7 bases align to TRBD2. The length of the CDR3 is 14 residues. Germline V gene data show CDR1 as GTSNPN and CDR2 as SVGIG (reference sequence). Trimming removed 1 base from V and 7 bases from J; junction bases left unmatched: 10. The chain's CDR3 is CAWSGTAGVREQYF. The CDR3 coding sequence is TGTGCCTGGAGTGGGACGGCGGGAGTTCGGGAGCAGTACTTC.

The chain has TRBV4-1 and TRBJ2-1; 11 bases are shared with TRBD2. CDR3 length: 15 residues. CDR1 MGHRA and CDR2 YSYEKL come from the germline V gene. Losses at the gene ends were 2 bases for V and 8 bases for J; bases not matched to a gene: 5. As DNA, the CDR3 is TGCGCCAGCAGCCAATTAGCGGGAGGGCCGCATGAGCAGTTCTTC. Residues: CASSQLAGGPHEQFF.

The V and J genes are TRBV19 and TRBJ2-7, with D possibly matching TRBD2 (5 bases). In germline, CDR1 is LNHDA, CDR2 SQIVND (reference sequence). The CDR3 consists of 15 residues. Trimming stripped 6 bases from V and 0 bases from J, with 15 bases between. This chain's CDR3 is CASSPLPGSSYEQYF. CDR3 DNA sequence: TGTGCCAGTAGCCCCCTTCCGGGGAGCTCCTACGAGCAGTACTTC.

The chain joins TRBV5-6 to TRBJ2-7; tentative D call: TRBD1 (6 bases). V lost 0 bases to trimming and J lost 5 bases, with 18 bases between them. This CDR3 is built from 16 residues. Per germline, CDR1 SGHDT and CDR2 YYEEEE. The CDR3 bases are TGTGCCAGCAGCTTGGTGGGGGCCCCAGAGCTCCACGAGCAGTACTTC. It specifies CASSLVGAPELHEQYF.

This rearrangement joins TRBV5-6 to TRBJ1-2; TRBD1 matches at 7 bases. Per the germline V gene, CDR1 is SGHDT and CDR2 is YYEEEE. This CDR3 contains 14 residues. V was pared by 0 bases and J by 5 bases, with 4 bases of the junction left unmatched. The CDR3 here is CASSLVGTAYGYTF. CDR3 bases: TGTGCCAGCAGCTTGGTTGGGACAGCTTATGGCTACACCTTC.

This chain connects TRBV4-1 to TRBJ2-5; TRBD2 aligns across 12 bases. Germline lookup yields CDR1 MGHRA and CDR2 YSYEKL. The J segment lost 5 bases and the V segment lost 3 bases, leaving 7 bases of the junction unmatched. The CDR3 has 16 residues. In nucleotides, the CDR3 is TGCGCCAGCAGCCAGGCCCTAGCGGGGGGGCCTGAGACCCAGTACTTC. Translated: CASSQALAGGPETQYF.

The chain recombines TRBV7-9 with TRBJ1-2, with 9 bases matching TRBD1. Germline CDR1 and CDR2: SEHNR and FQNEAQ (reference sequence). V gave up 0 bases and J gave up 5 bases; unmatched junction bases: 4. The CDR3 has 15 amino acids. The CDR3 DNA sequence: TGTGCCAGCAGCTTAGCGTCGGACAGGGGTTATGGCTACACCTTC. It is translated as CASSLASDRGYGYTF.

This clone occurred once. The rearrangement links TRBV19 to TRBJ1-2; 8 positions agree with TRBD1. The junction had 16 bases not matched to a gene; V was cut back by 0 bases and J by 7 bases. The length of the CDR3 is 18 residues. Germline CDR1 and CDR2: LNHDA and SQIVND (reference sequence). The CDR3 region has the DNA TGTGCCAGTAGTATAGATCTATCCCAGGGGGCGGCACTTTTTGGCTACACCTTC. Translating gives CASSIDLSQGAALFGYTF.

By sample fraction, this clone is medium-sized. The chain has TRBV18 and TRBJ1-5; 9 nucleotides align to TRBD1. With 3 bases clipped from V and 5 bases from J, the junction kept 5 bases outside the gene matches. Germline V lookup: CDR1 KGHSH, CDR2 LQKENI. This CDR3 has 15 residues. The CDR3 here is CASSPTGGRDQPQHF. The CDR3 DNA is TGTGCCAGCTCACCGACAGGGGGAAGGGATCAGCCCCAGCATTTT. The whole variable domain, remainder taken from reference TRBV18 and TRBJ1-5, is NAGVMQNPRHLVRRRGQEARLRCSPMKGHSHVYWYRQLPEEGLKFMVYLQKENIIDESGMPKERFSAEFPKEGPSILRIQQVVRGDSAAYFCASSPTGGRDQPQHFGDGTRLSIL.

The chain employs TRBV12-5 and TRBJ2-3, with 9 bases identical to TRBD1. With 1 base clipped from V and 6 bases from J, the junction kept 14 bases outside the gene matches. The CDR3 consists of 18 residues. CDR1 is LGHNT, CDR2 FRNRAP, per germline. In DNA form, the CDR3 reads TGTGCTAGTGGTTTGGCGTATCCCGGGACAGGGCGACCTGATACGCAGTATTTT. Translation: CASGLAYPGTGRPDTQYF.

With respect to this clone: Relative to the germline gene, one junction end is altered; a read error may explain this. Other DNA sequences in the sample encode the same CDR3. The rearrangement links TRBV5-1 to TRBJ2-6; tentative D call: TRBD2 (5 bases). This CDR3 contains 17 residues. Germline V gene lookup returns CDR1 SGHRS and CDR2 YFSETQ. The DNA for the CDR3 is TGCGCCAGCAGCTCCGACGGACTCGGCTCTGGAGCCAACGTCCTGACTTTC. This codes for CASSSDGLGSGANVLTF.

This clone was counted a few times. The J gene is TRBJ1-6, the V gene TRBV30; the D is unclear. The V end was cut by 2 bases, the J end by 3 bases, with 14 bases between. The CDR3 has 16 amino acids. The germline V gene encodes CDR1 GTSNPN and CDR2 SVGIG (reference sequence). The DNA for the CDR3 is TGTGCCTGGAGTCTTAACAGCGGACTCTATAATTCACCCCTCCACTTT. Its protein product is CAWSLNSGLYNSPLHF.

This clone was picked up one time. J is TRBJ2-2 and V is TRBV4-3; the match to TRBD1 covers 8 bases. Germline V gene data show CDR1 as LGHNA and CDR2 as YSLEER. V shed 4 bases and J 4 bases; nucleotides not matched to a gene: 2. The length of the CDR3 is 14 residues. The CDR3 here is CASSRTGFTGELFF. The CDR3 bases are TGCGCCAGCAGCCGGACAGGGTTCACCGGGGAGCTGTTTTTT.

This clone was counted only a few times. V usage is TRBV7-8 and J usage is TRBJ1-2, with a tentative D call TRBD1 (5 bases). Deletions cut 5 bases from V and 8 bases from J, with 12 bases between. Germline V gene data show CDR1 as SGHVS and CDR2 as FQNEAQ. This CDR3 is 12 amino acids long. The CDR3 is CASSRSDNGYTF. The CDR3 DNA sequence: TGTGCCAGCAGCCGATCGGACAACGGCTACACCTTC.

J is TRBJ2-4 and V is TRBV5-4; D is ambiguous. CDR1 SGHNT and CDR2 YYREEE come from the germline V gene (reference sequence). CDR3 length equals 15 residues. V was cut by 5 bases and J by 0 bases, with 12 bases left in between. This CDR3 is CASSPDLLAKNIQYF. CDR3 DNA: TGTGCCAGCAGTCCTGACTTGTTAGCCAAAAACATTCAGTACTTC. The whole variable domain, remainder taken from reference TRBV5-4 and TRBJ2-4, is ETGVTQSPTHLIKTRGQQVTLRCSSQSGHNTVSWYQQALGQGPQFIFQYYREEENGRGNFPPRFSGLQFPNYSSELNVNALELDDSALYLCASSPDLLAKNIQYFGAGTRLSVL.

The gene calls are TRBV19 and TRBJ1-2, with D perhaps TRBD1 (6 bases). Trimming took off 5 bases at V and 7 bases at J, with 11 bases between the two ends. CDR3 length: 12 residues. Germline CDR1 LNHDA, CDR2 SQIVND (reference sequence). DNA of the CDR3: TGTGCCAGTAGTTACACAGGGTCTGGCTACACCTTC. Amino acid sequence: CASSYTGSGYTF.

The chain recombines TRBV5-1 with TRBJ2-3; the match to TRBD2 covers 11 bases. The CDR3 has 15 amino acids. Germline V gene lookup returns CDR1 SGHRS and CDR2 YFSETQ. The J segment lost 2 bases and the V segment lost 5 bases, leaving 4 bases of the junction unmatched. CDR3 loop: CASRYSGGDTDTQYF. The CDR3 bases are TGCGCCAGCAGATATAGCGGGGGGGACACAGATACGCAGTATTTT.

The CDR3 nucleotides read TGTGCCGTGCAGGGGGCCCAAGAGACCCAGTACTTC. This codes for CAVQGAQETQYF. The rearrangement joins TRBV6-1 to TRBJ2-5, with TRBD1 matching 8 bases. V shed 11 bases, J shed 1 base, and the junction held 3 bases outside the gene matches. This CDR3 region has 12 residues. Germline V gives CDR1 MNHNS, CDR2 SASEGT.

This sequence joins TRBV19 and TRBJ2-7; a weak D match, TRBD2 (6 bases). Trimming took off 6 bases at V and 6 bases at J, with 9 bases between the two ends. Looked up from germline, CDR1 is LNHDA and CDR2 is SQIVND (reference sequence). The CDR3 loop spans 11 amino acids. CDR3 in amino acids: CASREGGEQYF. DNA of the CDR3: TGTGCCAGTAGGGAGGGCGGCGAGCAGTACTTC.

V gene TRBV20-1 combines with J gene TRBJ2-7; unclear D gene. The CDR3 sequence is 11 residues long. The germline CDR1 and CDR2 sequences are DFQATT and SNEGSKA (reference sequence). Trimming stripped 5 bases from V and 3 bases from J, with 8 bases between. CDR3 DNA sequence: TGCAGTGCTTACCCCAGCTACGAGCAGTACTTC. It codes for CSAYPSYEQYF.

CDR3 sequence (DNA): TGTGCCAGTAGTATGACAGTTGTAAGGGCTGAAGCTTTCTTT. Translating it yields CASSMTVVRAEAFF. J is TRBJ1-1 and V is TRBV19, with TRBD1 as a possible D gene (5 bases). Germline V gene lookup returns CDR1 LNHDA and CDR2 SQIVND (reference sequence). V was pared by 3 bases and J by 6 bases, with 14 bases between. This CDR3 contains 14 residues.

V and J are TRBV11-3 and TRBJ2-1; no firm D call. The CDR3 has 13 amino acids. The V gene's germline CDR1 is SGHNT and CDR2 YENEEA. Trimming shortened V by 1 base and J by 8 bases, and 9 bases separated the two germline ends. CDR3 loop: CASSLVARDEQFF. For the CDR3, the DNA is TGTGCCAGCAGCTTAGTAGCTCGGGATGAGCAGTTCTTC.